This TCR delta chain is drawn from a study of γδ T cells in repeated Plasmodium falciparum infection. Bulk repertoires came from Vgamma9/Vdelta2+ or Vdelta2-negative gammadelta T cells flow-sorted from PBMC. The CDR3 contains 16 residues. Germline V gene sequence: CDR1 GEAIGNYY, CDR2 EKD. Notes on this clone: TCRdb pairs this DNA with a much larger clone's protein that differs at residue 3, likely a read error; the protein shown was translated from the DNA.

TCRdb used CATT to re-call clones from the multiplex PCR reads. The sample gives tens of thousands of delta-chain clones, approximately 1% of which show up once; over 8.5% is in the top ten. This sequence was found in a pool of human donors (malaria-infected and uninfected, not separated). This chain joins TRDV2 and TRDJ1; TRDD3 might be the D (6 bases). The J gene, left out of TCRdb, was set here by checking the DNA against germline. Sequences were obtained from gamma-delta T cells from blood. The CDR3 nucleotides read TGTGCCTCTGACGCTTTGGGGGGCACGTACACCGATAAACTCATCTTT. Its translation is CASDALGGTYTDKLIF.